Shown below are 7 T cell receptor beta chains from a single sample sequenced in a study of OX40 agonist ivuxolimab in advanced cancers. Libraries came from the immunoSEQ multiplex PCR assay. The clones in this table, taken by TCRdb from immuneACCESS, are in-frame only. Not every clone is retained; where verified, under half of the shortfall comes from an unresolved V gene, and the cause of the rest is unknown. In this sample the table shows about 67,000 clones, 87% of which occur a single time. About 3.9% of the sample is taken by the ten largest. The starting material was CD4+ or CD8+ T cells sorted from blood, obtained in a trial of the OX40 agonist ivuxolimab. These receptor sequences come from an adult with an advanced solid tumor such as melanoma, head and neck, liver or kidney cancer.

This sequence joins TRBV6-5 and TRBJ1-2; D is uncertain. Germline V gene sequence: CDR1 MNHEY, CDR2 SVGAGI. Trimming took 4 bases from V and 7 from J, leaving 13 bases between them. The length of the CDR3 is 13 residues. The chain's CDR3 is CASSSPTRRGYTF. The DNA of the CDR3 is TGTGCCAGCAGTTCGCCGACAAGACGTGGCTACACCTTC.

The J gene is TRBJ2-3, the V gene TRBV4-2; 11 bases line up with TRBD2. Germline assignment: CDR1 LGHNA and CDR2 YNFKEQ. Germline trimming cut 4 bases from V and 6 bases from J; bases unmatched to any gene: 9. The CDR3 totals 16 residues. The CDR3 DNA reads TGTGCCAGCAGCCCCGGGACTAGCGGAATTATTGATACGCAGTATTTT. Protein product: CASSPGTSGIIDTQYF.

This chain uses TRBV10-3 with TRBJ2-2, with TRBD1 matching 10 bases. This CDR3 region has 16 residues. From germline, CDR1 is ENHRY and CDR2 SYGVKD. The J segment lost 3 bases and the V segment lost 2 bases, leaving 3 bases of the junction unmatched. CDR3 coding DNA: TGTGCCATCAGTGAGCGGACAGGGGGGGACACCGGGGAGCTGTTTTTT. This encodes CAISERTGGDTGELFF.

The CDR3 DNA is TGTGCCAGCAGTTATCGAGAAGGGGTTGGAAACACCATATATTTT. Amino acid sequence: CASSYREGVGNTIYF. This chain links TRBV6-6 with TRBJ1-3; weak D call: TRBD1 (5 bases). Trimming removed 3 bases from V and 3 bases from J, with 12 bases in between. The CDR3 spans 15 residues. Germline CDR1 and CDR2: MNHNY and SVGAGI (reference sequence).

This sequence joins TRBV9 and TRBJ2-1, with D perhaps matching TRBD2 (7 bases). The CDR3 runs 18 residues. The ends were cut back, 1 base at V and 2 bases at J, with 19 bases in the middle. CDR1 and CDR2 from the germline V gene are SGDLS and YYNGEE. The CDR3 protein is CASSVSGGGQGPYNEQFF. CDR3 in DNA: TGTGCCAGCAGCGTATCGGGCGGGGGCCAAGGCCCCTACAATGAGCAGTTCTTC. The full variable domain, with the rest looked up from reference TRBV9 and TRBJ2-1, is DSGVTQTPKHLITATGQRVTLRCSPRSGDLSVYWYQQSLDQGLQFLIQYYNGEERAKGNILERFSAQQFPDLHSELNLSSLELGDSALYFCASSVSGGGQGPYNEQFFGPGTRLTVL.

The chain couples TRBV7-6 to TRBJ2-1, with D uncertain. CDR1 and CDR2 (germline): SGHVS, FNYEAQ. The CDR3 is 13 amino acids. Between the trimmed V and J ends, which lost 5 bases and 5 bases, there was a span of 10 bases. In DNA, the CDR3 is TGTGCCAGCAGCCGGAGAGAGAACAATGAGCAGTTCTTC. Translation gives CASSRRENNEQFF.

This chain uses TRBV4-2 with TRBJ2-2; D not certain. Between the trimmed V and J ends, which lost 2 bases and 4 bases, there was a span of 8 bases. CDR1 is LGHNA and CDR2 is YNFKEQ in the germline V gene. The CDR3 sequence is 14 residues long. Here the CDR3 DNA reads TGTGCCAGCAGCCAACAAGAGCGCACCGGGGAGCTGTTTTTT. This sequence encodes CASSQQERTGELFF.